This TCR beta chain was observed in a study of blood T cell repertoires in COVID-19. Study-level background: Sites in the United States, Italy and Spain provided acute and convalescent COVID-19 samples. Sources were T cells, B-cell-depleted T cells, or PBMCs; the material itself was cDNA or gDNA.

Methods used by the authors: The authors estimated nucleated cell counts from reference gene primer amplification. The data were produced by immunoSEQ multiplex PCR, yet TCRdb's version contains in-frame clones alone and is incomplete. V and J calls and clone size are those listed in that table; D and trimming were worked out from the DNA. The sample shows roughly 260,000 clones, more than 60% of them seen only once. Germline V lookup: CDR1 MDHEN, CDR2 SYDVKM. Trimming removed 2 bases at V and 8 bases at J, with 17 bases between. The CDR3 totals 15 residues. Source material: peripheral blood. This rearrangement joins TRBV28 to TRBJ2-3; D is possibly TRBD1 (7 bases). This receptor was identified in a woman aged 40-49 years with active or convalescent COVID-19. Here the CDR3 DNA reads TGTGCCAGCAGTTTAAGGGCAGGGGGAGGCGGTACGCAGTATTTT. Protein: CASSLRAGGGGTQYF. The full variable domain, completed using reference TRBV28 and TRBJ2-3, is DVKVTQSSRYLVKRTGEKVFLECVQDMDHENMFWYRQDPGLGLRLIYFSYDVKMKEKGDIPEGYSVSREKKERFSLILESASTNQTSMYLCASSLRAGGGGTQYFGPGTRLTVL.